The clone carrying this T cell receptor (beta chain) was observed a handful of times. The sample contains more than one DNA sequence encoding this CDR3. The sample is drawn from a study of blood T cell repertoires in COVID-19. Data came from immunoSEQ multiplex PCR; TCRdb stores just in-frame clones and leaves some out. The sample records more than 250,000 clones, approximately 90% being singletons. Trimming stripped 3 bases from V and 8 bases from J, with 10 bases between. This CDR3 is built from 12 residues. Source material: peripheral blood. The chain has TRBV12-3 or TRBV12-4 and TRBJ1-2; D call uncertain. This clonotype was obtained from a man younger than 35 with active or convalescent COVID-19. This CDR3 reads CASSFLGRGYTF. In DNA, the CDR3 is TGTGCCAGCAGTTTCCTAGGTCGGGGCTACACCTTC.